The sequence of this T cell receptor (beta chain) was determined in a study of T cell clonotyping in hematopoietic cell transplantation. The method was immunoSEQ multiplex PCR; TCRdb's version includes in-frame clones alone and lacks a portion of them. The sample includes 7,000 to 10,000 clones, 60% to 80% seen only once; the top ten take 22%. This CDR3 comprises 16 residues. V was pared by 1 base and J by 8 bases, with 7 bases of the junction left unmatched. Germline V CDR1 and CDR2: SGHAT, FQNNGV. The material sequenced was peripheral blood mononuclear cells, taken 100 days after allogeneic stem cell transplant. V usage is TRBV11-2 and J usage is TRBJ2-1; 11 positions match TRBD2. The receptor comes from a male patient aged 60 to 75 who had an allogeneic stem cell transplant from an unrelated donor, so the T cells may come from the graft donor. Some clones in this sample may be carry-over from other donors' samples. The CDR3 DNA reads TGTGCCAGCAGCTTAGTTTTAGCGGGGGGGTCAGATGAGCAGTTCTTC. It specifies CASSLVLAGGSDEQFF.